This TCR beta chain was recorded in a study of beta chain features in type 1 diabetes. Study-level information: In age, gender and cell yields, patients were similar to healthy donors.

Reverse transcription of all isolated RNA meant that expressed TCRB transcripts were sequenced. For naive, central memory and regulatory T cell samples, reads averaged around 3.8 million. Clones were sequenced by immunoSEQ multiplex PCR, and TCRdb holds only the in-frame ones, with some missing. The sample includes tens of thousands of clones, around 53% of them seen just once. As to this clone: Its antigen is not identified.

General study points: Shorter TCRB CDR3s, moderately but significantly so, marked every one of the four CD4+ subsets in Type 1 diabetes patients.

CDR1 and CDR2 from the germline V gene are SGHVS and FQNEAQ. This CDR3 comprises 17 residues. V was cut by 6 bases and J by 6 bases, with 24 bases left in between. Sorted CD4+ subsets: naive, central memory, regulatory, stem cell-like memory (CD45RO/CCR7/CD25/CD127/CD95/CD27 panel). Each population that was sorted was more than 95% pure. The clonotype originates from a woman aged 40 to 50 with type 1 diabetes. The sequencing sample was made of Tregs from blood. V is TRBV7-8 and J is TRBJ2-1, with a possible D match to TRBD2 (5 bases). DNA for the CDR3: TGTGCCAGCAGTCGTCCCGGATTAGCGAAGGGATCCAATGAGCAGTTCTTC. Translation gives CASSRPGLAKGSNEQFF. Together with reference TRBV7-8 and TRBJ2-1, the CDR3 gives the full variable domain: GAGVSQSPRYKVAKRGQDVALRCDPISGHVSLFWYQQALGQGPEFLTYFQNEAQLDKSGLPSDRFFAERPEGSVSTLKIQRTQQEDSAVYLCASSRPGLAKGSNEQFFGPGTRLTVL.